The sequence of this T cell receptor beta chain was determined in a study of T-cell memory formation after mild COVID-19. The overall study: Clusters were largely donor specific.

Constant-segment primers served in 5'RACE that generated TCR alpha and TCR beta cDNA libraries bearing sample barcodes and UMIs. TCRdb reanalysed the 5' RACE reads using MiXCR and keeps one entry per CDR3 protein. The sample includes roughly 600,000 distinct CDR3 sequences, about a sixth of them seen just once. The CDR3 consists of 15 residues. V was shortened by 0 bases and J by 3 bases, with 10 bases between the two germline ends. Germline CDR1 and CDR2: SGHRS and YFSETQ. Study observations and caveats: Contracting clones from day 15 to 85 had balanced CD4/CD8; later expanders favoured CD4+.

This clonotype came up many times. The antigen is undetermined. The receptor was derived from an adult woman who had mild COVID-19 (a few samples of this study predate the infection). Cell type and time point are not known. The sequenced sample consisted of PBMCs or a T cell subset sorted from them (not recorded which). This sequence joins TRBV5-1 and TRBJ2-1; the D gene is possibly TRBD2 (5 bases). CDR3: CASSLAAAGYNEQFF. Written as DNA, the CDR3 is TGCGCCAGCAGCTTGGCGGCGGCGGGCTACAATGAGCAGTTCTTC.